This T cell receptor beta chain was captured in a study of T cells in localized non-small cell lung cancer. Libraries were prepared by immunoSEQ multiplex PCR; TCRdb keeps only in-frame clonotypes and omits some of them. The table shows 1,500 to 2,000 clones, with around 22% occurring only once. This clone is labeled as large. Its antigen is unidentified. Trimming took 4 bases from V and 0 from J, leaving 4 bases between them. Per the germline V gene, CDR1 is SGDLS and CDR2 is YYNGEE. The CDR3 has 12 amino acids. Study-level findings and limits: Increased T cell density in blood showed an association with longer overall survival. Researchers found a median approximately 53 of the top 100 tumor clones in adjacent lung. Highest T cell clonality was seen in uninvolved adjacent lung, surpassing that measured in tumor.

The source of this sequence is a female donor aged 60 or older with stage II lung adenocarcinoma. The chain employs TRBV9 and TRBJ1-2; D not certain. Sequencing was performed on normal lung tissue next to the tumor, taken before any cancer treatment. In DNA, the CDR3 is TGTGCCAGCAGCCCATCTAACTATGGCTACACCTTC. Protein: CASSPSNYGYTF.